This section outlines one T cell receptor (beta chain) sequence together with its context. The germline gives CDR1 SGHNT, CDR2 YYREEE (reference sequence). This CDR3 spans 15 amino acids. Trimming cost V 6 bases and J 0 bases, with 15 bases left between them. The entry originates in a study of shared T cell receptors in the human thymus. The repertoire was sequenced with immunoSEQ multiplex PCR; TCRdb's copy has only in-frame clones and lacks some. The table records hundreds of thousands of clones, around nine tenths of them present only once. This same sample was also part of a study on human thymus T cells.

The chain carries TRBV5-4 and TRBJ1-2, with a possible D match to TRBD1 (6 bases). This clonotype was obtained from a boy under two years old with a congenital heart defect. Sequencing input: thymocytes. The CDR3 loop reads CASNEVGQPNYGYTF. CDR3 bases: TGTGCCAGCAACGAGGTTGGACAGCCTAACTATGGCTACACCTTC. The whole variable domain, filled in from reference TRBV5-4 and TRBJ1-2, reads ETGVTQSPTHLIKTRGQQVTLRCSSQSGHNTVSWYQQALGQGPQFIFQYYREEENGRGNFPPRFSGLQFPNYSSELNVNALELDDSALYLCASNEVGQPNYGYTFGSGTRLTVV.